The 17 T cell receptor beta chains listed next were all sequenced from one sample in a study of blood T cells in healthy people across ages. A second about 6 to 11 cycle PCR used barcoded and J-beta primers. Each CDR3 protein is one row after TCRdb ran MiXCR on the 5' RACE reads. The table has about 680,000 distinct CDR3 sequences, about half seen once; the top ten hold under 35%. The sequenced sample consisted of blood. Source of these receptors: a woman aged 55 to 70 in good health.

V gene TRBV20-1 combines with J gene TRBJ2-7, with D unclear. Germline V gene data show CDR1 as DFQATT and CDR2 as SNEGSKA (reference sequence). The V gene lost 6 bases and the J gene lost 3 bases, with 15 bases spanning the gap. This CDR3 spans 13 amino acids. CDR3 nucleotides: TGCAGTGCCCAACCCTGGGGTCACTACGAGCAGTACTTC. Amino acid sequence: CSAQPWGHYEQYF.

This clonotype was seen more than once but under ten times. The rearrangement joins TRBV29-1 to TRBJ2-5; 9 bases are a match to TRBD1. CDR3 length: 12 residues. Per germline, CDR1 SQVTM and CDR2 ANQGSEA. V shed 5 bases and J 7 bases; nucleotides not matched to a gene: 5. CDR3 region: CSVKGQGGTQYF. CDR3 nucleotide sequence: TGCAGCGTTAAGGGACAGGGAGGGACCCAGTACTTC.

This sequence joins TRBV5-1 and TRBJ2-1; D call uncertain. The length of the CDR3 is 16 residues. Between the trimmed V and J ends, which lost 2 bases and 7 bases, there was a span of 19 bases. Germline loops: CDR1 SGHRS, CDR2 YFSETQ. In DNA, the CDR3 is TGCGCCAGCAGCTTTAACCCGGGTTTTGGAATGAATGAGCAGTTCTTC. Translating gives CASSFNPGFGMNEQFF.

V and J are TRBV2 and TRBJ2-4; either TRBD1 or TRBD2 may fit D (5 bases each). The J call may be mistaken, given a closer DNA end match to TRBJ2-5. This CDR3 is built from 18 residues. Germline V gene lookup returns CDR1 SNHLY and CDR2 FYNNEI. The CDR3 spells CASTEVTVFYRRGETQYF. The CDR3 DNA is TGTGCCAGCACCGAGGTGACAGTTTTCTATCGCCGGGGAGAGACCCAGTACTTC.

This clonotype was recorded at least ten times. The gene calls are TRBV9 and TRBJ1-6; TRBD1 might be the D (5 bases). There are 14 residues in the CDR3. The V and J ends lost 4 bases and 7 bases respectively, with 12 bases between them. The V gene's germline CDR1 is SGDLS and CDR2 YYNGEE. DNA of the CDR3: TGTGCCAGCAGCCGGACGGGGGTAAATTCACCCCTCCACTTT. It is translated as CASSRTGVNSPLHF.

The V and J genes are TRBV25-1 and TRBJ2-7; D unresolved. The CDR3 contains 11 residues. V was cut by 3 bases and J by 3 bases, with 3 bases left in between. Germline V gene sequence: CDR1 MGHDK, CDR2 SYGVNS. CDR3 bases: TGTGCCAGCAGTGACGACTACGAGCAGTACTTC. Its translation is CASSDDYEQYF.

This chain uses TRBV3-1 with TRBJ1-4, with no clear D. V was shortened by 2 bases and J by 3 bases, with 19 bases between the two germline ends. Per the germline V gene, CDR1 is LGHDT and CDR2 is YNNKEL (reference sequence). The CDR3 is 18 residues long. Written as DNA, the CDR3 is TGTGCCAGCAGCCAAATCCATCCATTTGGATCGGCTAATGAAAAACTGTTTTTT. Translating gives CASSQIHPFGSANEKLFF.

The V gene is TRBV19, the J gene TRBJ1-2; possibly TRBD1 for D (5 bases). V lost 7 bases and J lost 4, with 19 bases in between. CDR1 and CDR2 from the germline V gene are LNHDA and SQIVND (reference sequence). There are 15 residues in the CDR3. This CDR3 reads CASKPGRREVYGYTF. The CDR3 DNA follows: TGTGCCAGTAAACCAGGGCGGCGTGAAGTCTATGGCTACACCTTC.

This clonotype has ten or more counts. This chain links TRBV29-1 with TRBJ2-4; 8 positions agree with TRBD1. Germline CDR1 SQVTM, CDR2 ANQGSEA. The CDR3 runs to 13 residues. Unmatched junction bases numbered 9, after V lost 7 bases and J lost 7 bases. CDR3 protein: CSARTGTGNIQYF. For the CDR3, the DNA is TGCAGCGCCCGGACAGGGACGGGGAACATTCAGTACTTC.

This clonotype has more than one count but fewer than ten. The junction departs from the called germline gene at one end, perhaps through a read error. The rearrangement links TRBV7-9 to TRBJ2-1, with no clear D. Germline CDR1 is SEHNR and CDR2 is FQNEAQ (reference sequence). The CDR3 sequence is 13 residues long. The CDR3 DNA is TGTGCCAGCAGCTTAGCGTCCTTCAATGAGCAGTTCTTC. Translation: CASSLASFNEQFF.

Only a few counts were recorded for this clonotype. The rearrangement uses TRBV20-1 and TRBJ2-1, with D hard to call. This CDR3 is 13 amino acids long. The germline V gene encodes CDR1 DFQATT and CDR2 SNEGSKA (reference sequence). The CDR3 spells CNPSESSYNEQFF. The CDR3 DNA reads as TGCAATCCCAGCGAGAGCTCCTACAATGAGCAGTTCTTC.

CDR3 in DNA: TGTGCCAGCAGCCAATTTTCCCCCCCCTACGAGCAGTACTTC. As protein: CASSQFSPPYEQYF. The chain is built from TRBV3-1 and TRBJ2-4; D is unclear. The end of the DNA aligns better with TRBJ2-7, so the J call may be wrong. The CDR3 is 14 residues long. Germline V CDR1 and CDR2: LGHDT, YNNKEL (reference sequence).

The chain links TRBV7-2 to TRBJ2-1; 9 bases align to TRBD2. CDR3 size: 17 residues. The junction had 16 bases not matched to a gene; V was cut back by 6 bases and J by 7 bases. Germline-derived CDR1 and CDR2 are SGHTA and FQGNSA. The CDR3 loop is CASSSRRGGLRGNEQFF. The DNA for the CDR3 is TGTGCCAGCAGTTCTAGGCGGGGGGGCCTGAGGGGGAATGAGCAGTTCTTC.

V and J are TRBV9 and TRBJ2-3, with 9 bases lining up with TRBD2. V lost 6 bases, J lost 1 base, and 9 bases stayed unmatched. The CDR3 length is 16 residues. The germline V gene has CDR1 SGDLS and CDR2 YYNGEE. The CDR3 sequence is CASTSTRTSGTDTQYF. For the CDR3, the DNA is TGTGCCAGCACCTCCACCCGGACTAGCGGCACAGATACGCAGTATTTT.

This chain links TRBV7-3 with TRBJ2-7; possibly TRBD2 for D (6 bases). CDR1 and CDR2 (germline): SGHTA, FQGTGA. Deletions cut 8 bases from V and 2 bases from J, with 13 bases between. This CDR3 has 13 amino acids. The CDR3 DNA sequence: TGTGCCAGCGCCTCGGGAGTAGCCTACGAGCAGTACTTC. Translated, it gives CASASGVAYEQYF.

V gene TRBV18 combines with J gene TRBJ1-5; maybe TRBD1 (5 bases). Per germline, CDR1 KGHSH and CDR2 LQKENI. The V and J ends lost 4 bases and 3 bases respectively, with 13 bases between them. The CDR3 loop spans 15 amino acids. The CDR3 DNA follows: TGTGCCAGCTCACTGACAGACCGCTACAATCAGCCCCAGCATTTT. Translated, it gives CASSLTDRYNQPQHF. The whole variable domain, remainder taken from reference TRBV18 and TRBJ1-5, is NAGVMQNPRHLVRRRGQEARLRCSPMKGHSHVYWYRQLPEEGLKFMVYLQKENIIDESGMPKERFSAEFPKEGPSILRIQQVVRGDSAAYFCASSLTDRYNQPQHFGDGTRLSIL.

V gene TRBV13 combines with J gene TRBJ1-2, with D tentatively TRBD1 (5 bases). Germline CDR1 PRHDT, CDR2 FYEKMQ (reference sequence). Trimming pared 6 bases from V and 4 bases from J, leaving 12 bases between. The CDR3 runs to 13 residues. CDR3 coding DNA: TGTGCCAGCAGAACAGGCGGGACCTATGGCTACACCTTC. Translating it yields CASRTGGTYGYTF.